This T cell receptor (beta chain) was profiled in a study of OX40 agonist ivuxolimab in advanced cancers. Study-wide background: Every 2 weeks, ivuxolimab was infused into the patients intravenously at between 0.01 and 10 mg/kg. Partial responses occurred in three patients (one hepatocellular carcinoma, two cutaneous melanoma).

This clone appeared a single time. TCRdb keeps only in-frame clones here, not all; method: immunoSEQ multiplex PCR. The sample lists around 50,000 clones, roughly four fifths occurring once. Patients with autoimmune history or systemic immunosuppression were excluded. The V gene's germline CDR1 is MNHNY and CDR2 SVGAGI (reference sequence). V was clipped by 6 bases and J by 0 bases, with 14 bases between them. The CDR3 loop spans 16 amino acids. The sequence was collected from an adult with an advanced solid tumor such as melanoma, head and neck, liver or kidney cancer. Sequencing was performed on CD4+ or CD8+ T cells sorted from blood, taken in a trial of the OX40 agonist ivuxolimab. The chain uses TRBV6-6 and TRBJ1-4; D not certain. Here the CDR3 DNA reads TGTGCCAGCAGCCACCTCCCCCTGGCAACTAATGAAAAACTGTTTTTT. This encodes CASSHLPLATNEKLFF.